This TCR beta chain was recorded in a study of T cell responses to AZD1222 COVID-19 vaccine. Overall study context: Pooled together were second doses at about 4 or about 12 weeks.

Study observations and caveats: Only 6 or 7 AZD1222 recipients tested seropositive at baseline.

Sequencing used immunoSEQ multiplex PCR; TCRdb keeps in-frame clones, though not all of them. The data show approximately 85,000 clones, with 70% to 90% seen just once and about 7.7% held by the top ten. On this clone itself: The antigen is undetermined.

This CDR3 is built from 17 residues. V lost 4 bases to trimming and J lost 0 bases, with 16 bases between them. Germline CDR1 reads SGHRS; CDR2 reads YFSETQ. The receptor comes from an adult in good health. The chain carries TRBV5-1 and TRBJ1-4, with D tentatively TRBD1 (6 bases). The sequenced sample was peripheral blood, obtained on day 0 of AZD1222 vaccination. The chain's CDR3 is CASSPQGQHSTNEKLFF. The CDR3 region has the DNA TGCGCCAGCAGCCCTCAGGGGCAACACTCAACTAATGAAAAACTGTTTTTT.